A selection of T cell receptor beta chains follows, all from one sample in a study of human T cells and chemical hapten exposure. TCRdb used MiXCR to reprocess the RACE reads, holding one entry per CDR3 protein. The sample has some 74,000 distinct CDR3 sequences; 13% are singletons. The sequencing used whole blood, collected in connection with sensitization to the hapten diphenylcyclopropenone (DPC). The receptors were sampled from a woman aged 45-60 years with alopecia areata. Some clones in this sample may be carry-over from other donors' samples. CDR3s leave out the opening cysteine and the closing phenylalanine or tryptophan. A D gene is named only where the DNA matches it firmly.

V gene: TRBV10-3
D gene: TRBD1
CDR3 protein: AISESTGGSGANVLT

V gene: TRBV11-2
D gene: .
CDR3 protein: ASSLGRFSNQPQH

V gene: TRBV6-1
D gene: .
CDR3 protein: ASSSHGTFSGNTIY

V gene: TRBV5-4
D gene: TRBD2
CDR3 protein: ASSMAGRGVYADTQY

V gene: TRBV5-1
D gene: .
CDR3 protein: ASSLVPGANTEAF

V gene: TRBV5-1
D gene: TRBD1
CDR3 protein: ASSWGQGLENYGYT

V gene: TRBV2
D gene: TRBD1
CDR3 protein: ASSTGGVGVTEAF

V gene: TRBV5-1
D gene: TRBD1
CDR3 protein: ASSTQTGDYGYT

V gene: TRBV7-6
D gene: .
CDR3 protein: ASSPASTGELF

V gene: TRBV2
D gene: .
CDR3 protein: ASSVQTLHQETQY

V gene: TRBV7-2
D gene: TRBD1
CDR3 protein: ASSSTGGNEKLF

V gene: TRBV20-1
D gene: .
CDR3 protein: SALRTANTEAF

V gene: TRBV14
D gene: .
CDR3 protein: ASSQDFGRNEQF

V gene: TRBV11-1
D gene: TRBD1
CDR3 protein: ASSHRGAYQETQY